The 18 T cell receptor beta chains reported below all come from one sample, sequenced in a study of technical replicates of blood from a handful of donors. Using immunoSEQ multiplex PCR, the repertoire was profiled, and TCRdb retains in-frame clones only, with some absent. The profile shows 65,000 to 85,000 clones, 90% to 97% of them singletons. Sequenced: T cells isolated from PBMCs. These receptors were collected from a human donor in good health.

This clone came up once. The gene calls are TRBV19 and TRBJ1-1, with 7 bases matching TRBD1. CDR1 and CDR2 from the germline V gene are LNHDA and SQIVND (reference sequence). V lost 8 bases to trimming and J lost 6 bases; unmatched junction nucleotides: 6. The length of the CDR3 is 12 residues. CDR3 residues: CASRGQVPEAFF. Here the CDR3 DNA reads TGTGCCAGTCGAGGACAGGTTCCTGAAGCTTTCTTT. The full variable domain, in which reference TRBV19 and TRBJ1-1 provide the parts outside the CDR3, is DGGITQSPKYLFRKEGQNVTLSCEQNLNHDAMYWYRQDPGQGLRLIYYSQIVNDFQKGDIAEGYSVSREKKESFPLTVTSAQKNPTAFYLCASRGQVPEAFFGQGTRLTVV.

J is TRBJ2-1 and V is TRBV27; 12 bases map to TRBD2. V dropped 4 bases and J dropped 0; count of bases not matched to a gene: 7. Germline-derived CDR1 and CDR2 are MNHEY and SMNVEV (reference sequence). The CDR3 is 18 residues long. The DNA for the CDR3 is TGTGCCAGCAGTTCACTAGCGGGAGGCCCAAGCTCCTACAATGAGCAGTTCTTC. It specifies CASSSLAGGPSSYNEQFF.

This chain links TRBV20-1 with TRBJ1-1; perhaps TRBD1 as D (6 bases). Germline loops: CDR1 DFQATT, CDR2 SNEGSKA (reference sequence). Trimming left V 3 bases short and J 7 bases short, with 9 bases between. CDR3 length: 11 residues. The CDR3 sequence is CSARQGIEAFF. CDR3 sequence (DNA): TGCAGTGCTAGGCAGGGGATTGAAGCTTTCTTT.

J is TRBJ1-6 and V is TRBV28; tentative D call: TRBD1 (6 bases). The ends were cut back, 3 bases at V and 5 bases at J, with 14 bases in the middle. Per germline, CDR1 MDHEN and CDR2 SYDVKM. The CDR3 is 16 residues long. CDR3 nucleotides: TGTGCCAGCAGTTTCCCAAGGGGGGGGCATAATTCACCCCTCCACTTT. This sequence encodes CASSFPRGGHNSPLHF.

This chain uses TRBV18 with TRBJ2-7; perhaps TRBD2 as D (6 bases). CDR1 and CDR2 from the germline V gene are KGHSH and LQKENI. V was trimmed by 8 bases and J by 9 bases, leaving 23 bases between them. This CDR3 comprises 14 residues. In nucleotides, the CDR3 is TGTGCCAGCGCAAACGGGACTCCCTTCGGTGGGCAGTACTTC. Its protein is CASANGTPFGGQYF.

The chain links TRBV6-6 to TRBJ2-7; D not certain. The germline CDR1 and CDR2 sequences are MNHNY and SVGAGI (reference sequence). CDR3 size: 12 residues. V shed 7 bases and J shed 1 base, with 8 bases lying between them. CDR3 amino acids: CASTGFSYEQYF. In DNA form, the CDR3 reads TGTGCCAGCACCGGGTTTTCCTACGAGCAGTACTTC.

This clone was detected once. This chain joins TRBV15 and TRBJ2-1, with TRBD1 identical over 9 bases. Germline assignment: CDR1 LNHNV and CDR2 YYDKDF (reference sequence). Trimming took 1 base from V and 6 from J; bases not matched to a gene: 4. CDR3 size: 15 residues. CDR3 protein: CATSRVETGGNEQFF. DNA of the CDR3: TGTGCCACCAGCAGAGTGGAGACAGGGGGCAATGAGCAGTTCTTC.

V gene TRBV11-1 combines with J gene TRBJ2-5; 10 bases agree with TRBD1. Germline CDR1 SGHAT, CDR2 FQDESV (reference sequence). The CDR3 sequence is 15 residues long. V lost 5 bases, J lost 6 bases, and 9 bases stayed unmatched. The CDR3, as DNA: TGTGCCAGCAGCAATGAGGGACAGGGGATAAAGACCCAGTACTTC. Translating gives CASSNEGQGIKTQYF.

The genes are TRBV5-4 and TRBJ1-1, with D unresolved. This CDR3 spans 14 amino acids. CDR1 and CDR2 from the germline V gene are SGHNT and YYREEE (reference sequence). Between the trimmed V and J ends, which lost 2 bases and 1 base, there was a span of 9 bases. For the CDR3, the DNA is TGTGCCAGCAGCTTACGGAGAGAGAACACTGAAGCTTTCTTT. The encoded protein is CASSLRRENTEAFF. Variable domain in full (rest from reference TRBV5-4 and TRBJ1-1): ETGVTQSPTHLIKTRGQQVTLRCSSQSGHNTVSWYQQALGQGPQFIFQYYREEENGRGNFPPRFSGLQFPNYSSELNVNALELDDSALYLCASSLRRENTEAFFGQGTRLTVV.

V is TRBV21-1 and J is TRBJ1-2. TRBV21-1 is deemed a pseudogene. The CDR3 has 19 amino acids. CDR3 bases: TGTGCCAGCAGCAAAGCAGGTTGGAGGGGTCCGTACCCTACCTATGGCTACACCTTC. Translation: CASSKAGWRGPYPTYGYTF.

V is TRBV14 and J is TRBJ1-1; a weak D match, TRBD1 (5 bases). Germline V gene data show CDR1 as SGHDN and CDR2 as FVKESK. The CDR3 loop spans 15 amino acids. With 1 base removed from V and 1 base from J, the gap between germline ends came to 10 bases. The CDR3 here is CASSQGYDRNTEAFF. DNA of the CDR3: TGTGCCAGCAGCCAAGGGTACGACAGGAACACTGAAGCTTTCTTT.

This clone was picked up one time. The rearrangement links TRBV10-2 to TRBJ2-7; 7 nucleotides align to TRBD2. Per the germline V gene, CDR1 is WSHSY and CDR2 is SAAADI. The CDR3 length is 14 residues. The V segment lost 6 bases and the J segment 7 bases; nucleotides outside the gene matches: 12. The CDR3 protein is CASSVTSPSEEQYF. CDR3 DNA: TGCGCCAGCAGCGTGACTAGCCCCTCGGAGGAGCAGTACTTC.

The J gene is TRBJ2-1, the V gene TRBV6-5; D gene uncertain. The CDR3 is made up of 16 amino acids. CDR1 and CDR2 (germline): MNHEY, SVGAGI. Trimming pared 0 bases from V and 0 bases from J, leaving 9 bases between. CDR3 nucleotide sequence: TGTGCCAGCAGTTACTCGATAAATAGCTCCTACAATGAGCAGTTCTTC. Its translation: CASSYSINSSYNEQFF.

In nucleotides, the CDR3 is TGTGCCAGCAGGGGACTAGCTCTGGATACGCAGTATTTT. Residues: CASRGLALDTQYF. This chain joins TRBV5-6 and TRBJ2-3; 9 bases match TRBD2. The CDR3 sequence is 13 residues long. CDR1 SGHDT and CDR2 YYEEEE come from the germline V gene. J lost 6 bases, V lost 5 bases, and 4 bases had no gene match.

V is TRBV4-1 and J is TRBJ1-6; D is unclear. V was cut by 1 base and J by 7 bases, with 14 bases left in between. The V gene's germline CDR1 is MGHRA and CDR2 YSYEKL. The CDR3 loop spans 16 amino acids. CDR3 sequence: CASSQVSGHLNSPLHF. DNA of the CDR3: TGCGCCAGCAGCCAAGTATCTGGGCACCTCAATTCACCCCTCCACTTT.

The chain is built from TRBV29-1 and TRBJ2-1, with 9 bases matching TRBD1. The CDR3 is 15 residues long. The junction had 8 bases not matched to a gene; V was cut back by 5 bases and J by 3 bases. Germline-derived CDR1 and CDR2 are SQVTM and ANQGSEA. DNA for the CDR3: TGCAGCGTTAGGGCACAGGGGGCTCACTACAATGAGCAGTTCTTC. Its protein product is CSVRAQGAHYNEQFF.

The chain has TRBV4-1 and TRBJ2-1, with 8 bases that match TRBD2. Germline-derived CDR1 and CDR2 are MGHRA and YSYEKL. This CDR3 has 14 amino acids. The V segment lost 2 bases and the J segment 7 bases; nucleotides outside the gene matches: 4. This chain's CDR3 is CASSQPRGRNEQFF. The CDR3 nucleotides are TGCGCCAGCAGCCAACCCCGCGGGAGGAATGAGCAGTTCTTC.

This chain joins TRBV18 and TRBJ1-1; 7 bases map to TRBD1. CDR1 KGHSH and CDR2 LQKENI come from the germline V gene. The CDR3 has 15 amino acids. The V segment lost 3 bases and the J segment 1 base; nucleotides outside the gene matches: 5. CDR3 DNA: TGTGCCAGCTCACCGCCGGGACAGAAGAACACTGAAGCTTTCTTT. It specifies CASSPPGQKNTEAFF.